This T cell receptor (beta chain) is from a study of identical twins (TCRdb year 2016). With respect to the entire study: To test whether fetal clonotypes persist, this study deep-sequenced TCR alpha and beta repertoires from monozygotic twins, from unrelated adults of various ages, and from cord blood. Replicate twin experiments were performed at different times using different library preparation protocols to rule out contamination.

The research as a whole found: Because the same donors could not be followed over many years, the conclusions depended on cross-sectional statistical analysis. Compared with coincidental sharing between unrelated individuals, out-of-frame TCR alpha sequences shared between twins showed an excess of sequences with low generation probability. Out-of-frame TCR alpha sharing in monozygotic twins was systematically underestimated by recombination models, whereas sharing between unrelated individuals was in agreement with the recombination models. Abundant cord blood beta clonotypes carried fewer insertions; young adult naive repertoires showed a weaker similar trend, while memory repertoires showed none. Zero-insertion analyses could be partly confounded by invariant T cells such as MAIT and iNKT, though diverse VJ usage argued against such confounding for most clonotypes. Excess twin sharing in beta out-of-frame sequences was weaker because fewer shared sequences lowered the signal-to-noise ratio.

Every donor in the study was a healthy Caucasian. Three pairs of female monozygotic twins, all aged about 18 to 30 years, were included in the twin cohort. RNA for TCR libraries was isolated from peripheral blood mononuclear cells. In this sample, this clonotype turned up a few times. What this receptor recognizes is not known. The input lacks base qualities; no much larger clone sits a single base away. The library was made by 5' RACE. Sequencing relied on an Illumina HiSeq 2000. Template switching added a universal primer binding site, and the final cDNA carried a unique molecular identifier that allowed TCR cDNA molecules to be counted accurately. Specific primers in the conserved constant-segment region were used to synthesize first-strand cDNA for the TCR alpha and beta chains. To control for contamination, every cDNA library carried two barcodes: a SMART-Mk sample barcode plus Illumina barcodes. Two successive PCR steps introduced TruSeq adapter sequences along with Illumina sample barcodes. Sequencing of the TCR alpha and beta cDNA libraries was done on the Illumina HiSeq platform using custom primers. Per the original workflow: Raw reads were processed with MiGEC to extract unique molecular identifiers, and MiXCR was used to determine CDR3 positions. For each individual, recombination models were inferred using an EM algorithm with the repgenHMM and IGoR tools. The analysis of shared clonotypes was done with the tcR package in R, with sharing normalized by the product of cloneset sizes. To study raw recombination without the effects of thymic and clonal selection, out-of-frame nonproductive sequences were analyzed. TCRdb ran its own pipeline on the public reads, namely fastp trimming at Q25 and MiXCR clone calling, and kept in-frame beta chains. Here each entry gathers all rows of one CDR3 protein and keeps the most common genes and DNA. These V and J calls are TCRdb output, not the study's own analysis. The sample table holds hundreds of thousands of distinct CDR3 sequences, of which 15% to 20% were seen once. 10% to 15% of the sample is in the top ten clones.

These data also featured in a second study, about T cells expressing NK-cell markers. The second study's authors report: Three sorted T-cell subsets (CD3+CD56+NKG2C+, CD3+CD56+NKG2C- and CD3+CD56-NKG2C+) from 7 to 9 donors had their TCR beta-chain repertoires profiled. Among the eight sequenced donors, only one was HCMV-seronegative, while the other seven were HCMV-seropositive. To restrict sorting to alphabetaTCR-expressing T cells, an anti-gammadeltaTCR antibody was added in several experiments. In over five donors, the dominant CD3+CD56+NKG2C+ clonotypes were found to rank among the top 10 CD8+ clonotypes and to make up roughly 1.0-8% of CD8+ T cells. Those dominant clonotypes were again the most abundant among CD3+CD56-NKG2C+ cells in four donors, at about 25-60.1%. It remained unclear whether the expanded NKG2C-expressing T cell clones were specific for HCMV antigens. Randomly selected healthy volunteers, three men and five women, were used as the eight sequenced donors. HCMV-specific IgG was detected in serum with a commercial ELISA kit to determine HCMV serostatus. For about six donors, bulk peripheral blood T-cell repertoires were also sequenced from unsorted PBMC. MIGEC was used to demultiplex reads and group reads by UMI, and MiTCR was used to assemble and quantify clonotypes. To exclude erroneous sequences, any TCR cDNA sequence not supported by at least two reads was discarded. The tcR package was used for downstream repertoire analysis, and clonotypes were matched across fractions by CDR3 nucleotide sequence plus V segment. VDJmatch was used to annotate antigen specificity against VDJdb, with one amino acid substitution allowed in CDR3.

The receptor's source is a woman aged 18-29 years in good health. The source material was PBMCs.

The DNA sequence is given as TGTGCCAGCAGTTTAGCCACGGGACTAGCGGGAGTATTCCATGAGCAGTTCTTC. This encodes CASSLATGLAGVFHEQFF. The sequence is built from TRBV12-3 or TRBV12-4 and TRBJ2-1; 14 bases in between match TRBD2. From the cysteine through the phenylalanine, the CDR3 covers 18 amino acids. Just CDR3 DNA is preserved here, 54 bases in frame from base 1. Trimming removed 0 bases from V and 8 bases from J; the gene matches leave 9 bases unexplained.